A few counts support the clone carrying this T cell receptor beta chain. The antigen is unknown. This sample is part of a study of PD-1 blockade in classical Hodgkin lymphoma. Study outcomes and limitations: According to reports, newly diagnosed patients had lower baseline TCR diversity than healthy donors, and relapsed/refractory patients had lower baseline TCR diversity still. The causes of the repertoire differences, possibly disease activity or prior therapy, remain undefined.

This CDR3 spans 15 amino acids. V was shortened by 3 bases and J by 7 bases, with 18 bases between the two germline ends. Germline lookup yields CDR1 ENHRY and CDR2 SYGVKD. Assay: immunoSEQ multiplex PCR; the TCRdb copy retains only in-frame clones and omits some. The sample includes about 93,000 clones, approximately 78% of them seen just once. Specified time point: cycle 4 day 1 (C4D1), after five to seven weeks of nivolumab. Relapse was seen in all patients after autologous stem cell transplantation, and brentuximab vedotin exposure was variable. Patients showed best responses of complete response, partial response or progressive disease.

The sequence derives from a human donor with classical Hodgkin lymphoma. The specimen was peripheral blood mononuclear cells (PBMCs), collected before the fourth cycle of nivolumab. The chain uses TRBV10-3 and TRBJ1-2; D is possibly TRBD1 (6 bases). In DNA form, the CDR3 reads TGTGCCATCAGTGAAGTAGGGGGAACAAGGTCTGGCTACACCTTC. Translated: CAISEVGGTRSGYTF.